The T cell receptor beta chain described here comes from a study of T cells in Graves' hyperthyroidism and ophthalmopathy. This clonotype has ten or more counts. Its antigen is unidentified. Any patient presenting with uncontrolled infection, other autoimmune disease, pregnancy or lactation was left out. PBMCs were collected from a 10 ml volume of fresh peripheral blood. Germline CDR1 is MNHNS and CDR2 is SASEGT. This CDR3 comprises 14 residues. V trimming: 10 bases; J trimming: 2 bases; junction bases outside the gene matches: 6. Points from the study as a whole: Ophthalmopathy was distinguished from stable hyperthyroidism by 13 V-J signatures.

Amplification of TCR beta CDR3 regions used RNA as the template. A first-round RT-PCR of the TCR CDR3 used the HTBI primer set. A single record per CDR3 protein comes from TCRdb applying MiXCR to the multiplex PCR reads. Among some 350,000 distinct CDR3 sequences listed, approximately 14% were seen once. The clonotype comes from a woman in her 40s with Graves' ophthalmopathy. Sequencing used blood. The chain employs TRBV6-1 and TRBJ2-2; 8 bases map to TRBD2. The CDR3: CATLAGTNTGELFF. The CDR3 DNA sequence: TGTGCCACTTTAGCGGGGACCAACACCGGGGAGCTGTTTTTT.